Below, 20 T cell receptor beta chains from the same sample are listed, as sequenced in a study of cytomegalovirus exposure and HLA in healthy donors. Method: immunoSEQ multiplex PCR; TCRdb's copy keeps in-frame clones and lacks some. Here the sample spans about 60,000 clones, 90% to 95% being singletons. Sequenced input: PBMCs. These receptors all stem from a woman under 30 in good health and CMV-seronegative.

In its sample, this clone was seen a few times. The chain uses TRBV7-9 and TRBJ2-3; 8 positions agree with TRBD2. Per the germline V gene, CDR1 is SEHNR and CDR2 is FQNEAQ (reference sequence). The CDR3 spans 16 residues. The trim removed 2 bases at V and 4 bases at J, leaving 8 bases unmatched. The DNA for the CDR3 is TGTGCCAGCAGCTTATCGCTCGGGGGGGCCCCAGATACGCAGTATTTT. Protein: CASSLSLGGAPDTQYF.

The chain couples TRBV9 to TRBJ2-1; 7 nucleotides agree with TRBD2. With V trimmed by 0 bases and J by 3 bases, 6 bases remained unmatched. This CDR3 region has 16 residues. CDR1 and CDR2 from the germline V gene are SGDLS and YYNGEE. The chain's CDR3 is CASSVEGGRLYNEQFF. Written as DNA, the CDR3 is TGTGCCAGCAGCGTAGAAGGCGGGAGACTCTACAATGAGCAGTTCTTC.

The chain carries TRBV25-1 and TRBJ2-1; 9 positions match TRBD1. Per germline, CDR1 MGHDK and CDR2 SYGVNS. V was clipped by 6 bases and J by 5 bases; unmatched bases: 8. The CDR3 has 15 amino acids. CDR3 residues: CASRETGGADNEQFF. CDR3 bases: TGTGCCAGCAGAGAAACAGGGGGCGCGGACAATGAGCAGTTCTTC.

This clone was picked up one time. The chain has TRBV30 and TRBJ2-5; D is perhaps TRBD2 (5 bases). Trimming took 4 bases from V and 5 from J, leaving 26 bases between them. Germline CDR1 and CDR2: GTSNPN and SVGIG (reference sequence). The CDR3 length is 17 residues. This CDR3 reads CAWTPGGGGPWRETQYF. The CDR3 DNA follows: TGTGCCTGGACCCCGGGTGGTGGCGGGCCATGGCGTGAGACCCAGTACTTC.

CDR3 coding DNA: TGTGCCAGTAGTCCCGGGGTGGGGTTCCAAGAGACCCAGTACTTC. Translating it yields CASSPGVGFQETQYF. This chain joins TRBV19 and TRBJ2-5, with a tentative D call TRBD2 (5 bases). The CDR3 contains 15 residues. Per the germline V gene, CDR1 is LNHDA and CDR2 is SQIVND (reference sequence). The V end lost 5 bases, the J end lost 1 base, and 14 bases lay between the germline ends.

The genes are TRBV19 and TRBJ1-2, with no clear D. V was cut by 1 base and J by 2 bases, with 11 bases left in between. CDR3 length: 15 residues. The V gene's germline CDR1 is LNHDA and CDR2 SQIVND (reference sequence). The CDR3 spells CASSIGLLINYGYTF. In nucleotides, the CDR3 is TGTGCCAGTAGTATAGGACTTCTCATAAACTATGGCTACACCTTC.

The chain employs TRBV6-1 and TRBJ1-2, with 9 bases identical to TRBD1. The trim removed 0 bases at V and 5 bases at J, leaving 7 bases unmatched. This CDR3 has 16 residues. Germline loops: CDR1 MNHNS, CDR2 SASEGT. CDR3: CASSEARTGAVYGYTF. CDR3 sequence (DNA): TGTGCCAGCAGTGAAGCCAGGACAGGGGCTGTATATGGCTACACCTTC.

The chain carries TRBV19 and TRBJ2-2; D possibly corresponds to TRBD2 (6 bases). Trimming stripped 5 bases from V and 0 bases from J, with 16 bases between. Germline CDR1 LNHDA, CDR2 SQIVND (reference sequence). CDR3 length: 17 amino acids. The CDR3 region has the DNA TGTGCCAGTAGTCAGGCGGGAAGCTTCGCGAACACCGGGGAGCTGTTTTTT. It translates to CASSQAGSFANTGELFF.

The gene calls are TRBV10-3 and TRBJ1-1; 7 bases are shared with TRBD1. The CDR3 loop spans 13 amino acids. V shed 10 bases and J 4 bases; nucleotides not matched to a gene: 9. Germline V lookup: CDR1 ENHRY, CDR2 SYGVKD. The CDR3 is CARRQGVATEAFF. CDR3 sequence (DNA): TGTGCCAGAAGACAGGGTGTTGCCACTGAAGCTTTCTTT.

V and J are TRBV30 and TRBJ2-7, with 15 bases aligning to TRBD2. CDR1 and CDR2 from the germline V gene are GTSNPN and SVGIG (reference sequence). The CDR3 runs to 17 residues. V was pared by 2 bases and J by 9 bases, with 14 bases of the junction left unmatched. CDR3 in DNA: TGTGCCTGGAGTAAACCGGGACTAGCGGGAGGCCCCCTCTTGCAGTACGTC. It is translated as CAWSKPGLAGGPLLQYV.

The sample holds one count of this clone. The chain couples TRBV27 to TRBJ1-5; D is unclear. Per the germline V gene, CDR1 is MNHEY and CDR2 is SMNVEV (reference sequence). There are 18 residues in the CDR3. Trimming pared 5 bases from V and 0 bases from J, leaving 20 bases between. The DNA of the CDR3 is TGTGCCAGCAGTAAAATACGGTCTTTTACCAATAGCAATCAGCCCCAGCATTTT. Protein sequence: CASSKIRSFTNSNQPQHF.

V and J are TRBV4-2 and TRBJ2-1, with 8 bases matching TRBD1. Germline assignment: CDR1 LGHNA and CDR2 YNFKEQ. The CDR3 runs 16 residues. With 1 base clipped from V and 8 bases from J, the junction kept 10 bases outside the gene matches. The CDR3 loop reads CASSQGRQGPWDEQFF. The DNA of the CDR3 is TGTGCCAGCAGCCAAGGGAGACAGGGGCCATGGGATGAGCAGTTCTTC.

The chain links TRBV2 to TRBJ1-5; no reliable D call. Per germline, CDR1 SNHLY and CDR2 FYNNEI. The V gene lost 10 bases and the J gene lost 7 bases, with 23 bases spanning the gap. This CDR3 is 15 amino acids long. In DNA form, the CDR3 reads TGTGCCACCTCCAAGGCGGCAGATCGATCCCAGCCCCAGCATTTT. Protein: CATSKAADRSQPQHF.

V gene TRBV11-2 combines with J gene TRBJ1-3; D is undetermined. With 5 bases removed from V and 4 bases from J, the gap between germline ends came to 15 bases. The CDR3 is made up of 15 amino acids. The germline gives CDR1 SGHAT, CDR2 FQNNGV. The CDR3 spells CASSPRGAIGNTIYF. In DNA form, the CDR3 reads TGTGCCAGCAGCCCCCGGGGTGCAATAGGAAACACCATATATTTT.

This rearrangement joins TRBV2 to TRBJ1-2; a possible D gene is TRBD1 (5 bases). Germline loops: CDR1 SNHLY, CDR2 FYNNEI. V was clipped by 3 bases and J by 5 bases, with 16 bases between them. This CDR3 contains 15 residues. The CDR3 sequence is CASSDWGRASYGYTF. The CDR3 region has the DNA TGTGCCAGCAGTGACTGGGGCAGGGCTAGTTATGGCTACACCTTC.

The chain has TRBV7-6 and TRBJ2-3, with a tentative D call TRBD2 (5 bases). Trimming left V 2 bases short and J 5 bases short, with 11 bases between. This CDR3 comprises 14 residues. Looked up from germline, CDR1 is SGHVS and CDR2 is FNYEAQ. The CDR3 nucleotides read TGTGCCAGCAGCTTATGGTCGGGGAAAGATACGCAGTATTTT. Protein product: CASSLWSGKDTQYF. Drawing the rest from reference TRBV7-6 and TRBJ2-3, the complete variable domain is GAGVSQSPRYKVTKRGQDVALRCDPISGHVSLYWYRQALGQGPEFLTYFNYEAQQDKSGLPNDRFSAERPEGSISTLTIQRTEQRDSAMYRCASSLWSGKDTQYFGPGTRLTVL.

V gene TRBV5-4 combines with J gene TRBJ2-7, with 7 bases that match TRBD2. CDR3 length: 15 residues. The trim removed 2 bases at V and 4 bases at J, leaving 9 bases unmatched. CDR1 SGHNT and CDR2 YYREEE come from the germline V gene (reference sequence). The CDR3 sequence is CASSFRESGDYEQYV. CDR3 nucleotide sequence: TGTGCCAGCAGCTTTCGGGAAAGCGGGGATTACGAGCAGTACGTC.

The gene calls are TRBV19 and TRBJ1-5; D remains unclear. CDR1 and CDR2 from the germline V gene are LNHDA and SQIVND (reference sequence). The V end lost 5 bases, the J end lost 3 bases, and 5 bases lay between the germline ends. CDR3 length: 12 residues. The CDR3 sequence is CASSSYNQPQHF. CDR3 sequence (DNA): TGTGCCAGTAGTTCGTACAATCAGCCCCAGCATTTT.

The rearrangement uses TRBV6-4 and TRBJ2-3, with a weak D call TRBD1 (6 bases). Trimming stripped 4 bases from V and 5 bases from J, with 13 bases between. Germline CDR1 is MRHNA and CDR2 is SNTAGT. The CDR3 spans 14 residues. CDR3 residues: CASSGGQGRDTQYF. As DNA, the CDR3 is TGTGCCAGCAGTGGTGGGCAGGGGAGAGATACGCAGTATTTT.

The V and J genes are TRBV2 and TRBJ2-1; D is perhaps TRBD1 (6 bases). Germline loops: CDR1 SNHLY, CDR2 FYNNEI. Trimming removed 7 bases at V and 5 bases at J, with 15 bases between. This CDR3 has 14 residues. CDR3 in DNA: TGTGCCAGCACCCAGGGGCGCTTAGACAATGAGCAGTTCTTC. It codes for CASTQGRLDNEQFF.